This is a list of T cell receptor beta chains from one sample in a study of technical replicates of blood from several donors. Assay: immunoSEQ multiplex PCR; the TCRdb copy retains only in-frame clones and omits some. The data contain about 84,000 clones, more than 95% of them singletons. The source material was T cells isolated from PBMCs. All receptors come from a human donor in good health. CDR3s include the opening cysteine and the closing phenylalanine or tryptophan. Fields, in order: D gene, J gene, V gene, clone size, CDR3 protein, CDR3 DNA. The D gene is left open where the match is weak. Clone size appears in some rows only: once, few, many, or a class for an expanded clone.

>.|TRBJ1-1|TRBV28|.
CASGGQEQNTEAFF
TGTGCCAGCGGCGGGCAGGAACAAAACACTGAAGCTTTCTTT
>TRBD2|TRBJ2-3|TRBV11-3|.
CASSSGGDTQYF
TGTGCCAGCAGCTCGGGAGGCGATACGCAGTATTTT
>TRBD1|TRBJ2-5|TRBV2|.
CASSGQGTQYF
TGTGCCAGCAGTGGACAGGGCACCCAGTACTTC
>TRBD2|TRBJ2-3|TRBV9|.
CASSGRLAGSTDTQYF
TGTGCCAGCAGCGGGAGACTAGCGGGGTCCACAGATACGCAGTATTTT
>TRBD2|TRBJ2-7|TRBV6-5|.
CASTGGYEQYF
TGTGCCAGCACGGGGGGTTACGAGCAGTACTTC
>TRBD1|TRBJ2-3|TRBV28|.
CASSLGTGPTRPDTQYF
TGTGCCAGCAGTTTAGGGACAGGGCCGACTAGACCAGATACGCAGTATTTT
>TRBD1|TRBJ2-7|TRBV5-1|.
CASSLYDGGTGSGEQYF
TGCGCCAGCAGCTTGTATGATGGGGGGACAGGTAGTGGCGAGCAGTACTTC
>.|TRBJ2-5|TRBV7-8|.
CASSFQGSRETQYF
TGTGCCAGCAGCTTCCAGGGATCGAGAGAGACCCAGTACTTC
>.|TRBJ1-1|TRBV6-4|.
CASSEQDTNTEAFF
TGTGCCAGCAGTGAGCAGGACACTAACACTGAAGCTTTCTTT
>TRBD1|TRBJ2-3|TRBV5-1|.
CASSLAAQGASDTQYF
TGCGCCAGCAGCTTGGCCGCACAGGGGGCATCAGATACGCAGTATTTT
>TRBD1|TRBJ2-5|TRBV7-9|once
CASSSGTGVFIGETQYF
TGTGCCAGCAGCTCCGGGACAGGGGTGTTTATCGGGGAGACCCAGTACTTC
>.|TRBJ1-1|TRBV28|.
CASIYYSGRGMPEAFF
TGTGCCAGCATATATTATTCGGGTCGAGGTATGCCTGAGGCTTTCTTT
>.|TRBJ2-7|TRBV7-6|.
CASSLGLEPYEQYF
TGTGCCAGCAGCTTAGGTCTCGAGCCCTACGAGCAGTACTTC
>TRBD1|TRBJ2-5|TRBV11-3|.
CASSLGTGGRETQYF
TGTGCCAGCAGCTTAGGGACAGGGGGACGAGAGACCCAGTACTTC
>.|TRBJ1-5|TRBV6-1|.
CASSGAFSNQPQHF
TGTGCCAGTTCAGGGGCCTTTAGCAATCAGCCCCAGCATTTT
>.|TRBJ1-2|TRBV28|.
CASSLWGQRNYGYTF
TGTGCCAGCAGTTTATGGGGGCAGCGAAACTATGGCTACACCTTC
>TRBD1|TRBJ2-2|TRBV7-9|.
CASSSGQVGTGELFF
TGTGCCAGCAGCTCCGGACAGGTCGGGACCGGGGAGCTGTTTTTT
>TRBD1|TRBJ1-2|TRBV7-9|.
CASSSPGTALTHSNYGYTF
TGTGCCAGCAGCTCCCCAGGGACAGCTTTAACCCACTCTAACTATGGCTACACCTTC
>TRBD1|TRBJ2-2|TRBV10-3|.
CAVGQGTTGELFF
TGTGCCGTCGGACAGGGAACCACCGGGGAGCTGTTTTTT
>TRBD2|TRBJ2-1|TRBV5-4|.
CASSQTSGSLHEQFF
TGTGCCAGCAGCCAGACTAGCGGGAGTCTCCATGAGCAGTTCTTC
>.|TRBJ2-7|TRBV4-1|.
CASSQDGRGQEQYF
TGCGCCAGCAGCCAAGATGGGCGAGGGCAAGAGCAGTACTTC
>.|TRBJ2-5|TRBV7-7|.
CASSLGLKQETQYF
TGTGCCAGCAGCTTAGGGCTTAAACAAGAGACCCAGTACTTC
>TRBD1|TRBJ2-3|TRBV27|.
CASSLRTGFFTDTQYF
TGTGCCAGCAGTCTACGGACAGGTTTTTTCACAGATACGCAGTATTTT
>.|TRBJ2-2|TRBV5-1|.
CASSLDNTGELFF
TGCGCCAGCAGCTTGGACAATACCGGGGAGCTGTTTTTT
>.|TRBJ1-5|TRBV19|.
CASSIDPFNQPQHF
TGTGCCAGTAGTATAGACCCATTCAATCAGCCCCAGCATTTT
>TRBD2|TRBJ2-5|TRBV5-1|.
CASSLGAGGTQETQYF
TGCGCCAGCAGCTTGGGAGCGGGGGGGACCCAAGAGACCCAGTACTTC
>TRBD2|TRBJ2-1|TRBV29-1|.
CSVVLAGMYEQFF
TGCAGCGTTGTGCTAGCGGGGATGTATGAGCAGTTCTTC
>.|TRBJ1-5|TRBV6-1|.
CASSTAQPQHF
TGTGCCAGCAGCACAGCACAGCCCCAGCATTTT
>TRBD2|TRBJ2-5|TRBV6-5|.
CASSYSGRETQYF
TGTGCCAGCAGTTACTCCGGGAGGGAGACCCAGTACTTC
>TRBD2|TRBJ2-3|TRBV4-1|.
CASSQASGRADTQYF
TGCGCCAGCAGCCAAGCGAGCGGGAGGGCAGATACGCAGTATTTT
>.|TRBJ2-5|TRBV7-8|.
CASSAGQQETQYF
TGTGCCAGCAGCGCAGGCCAGCAAGAGACCCAGTACTTC
>TRBD1|TRBJ1-1|TRBV6-1|.
CASSELTGKAFF
TGTGCCAGCAGTGAACTGACAGGGAAGGCTTTCTTT
>TRBD2|TRBJ2-7|TRBV2|.
CASRELAGRQYF
TGTGCCAGCAGAGAGCTAGCGGGCCGGCAGTACTTC
>TRBD1|TRBJ2-1|TRBV6-5|.
CASSYSGQTAYNEQFF
TGTGCCAGCAGTTACTCGGGACAGACAGCCTACAATGAGCAGTTCTTC
>.|TRBJ1-1|TRBV5-4|.
CASSAGETEAFF
TGTGCCAGCAGCGCCGGAGAGACTGAAGCTTTCTTT
>.|TRBJ1-1|TRBV5-1|.
CASSPTGRDTEAFF
TGCGCCAGCAGCCCGACAGGAAGGGACACTGAAGCTTTCTTT
>.|TRBJ2-3|TRBV5-6|.
CASSLDRGGLTDTQYF
TGTGCCAGCAGCTTGGACAGGGGGGGTCTCACAGATACGCAGTATTTT
>.|TRBJ1-5|TRBV6-5|.
CASSYSRQGTQPQHF
TGTGCCAGCAGTTACTCCCGGCAGGGGACTCAGCCCCAGCATTTT
>TRBD1|TRBJ1-6|TRBV11-3|once
CASSSGGNSPLHF
TGTGCCAGCAGCTCAGGGGGAAATTCACCCCTCCACTTT
>TRBD2|TRBJ2-1|TRBV27|.
CASSHRWDLAEMSQFF
TGTGCCAGCAGTCACAGGTGGGACCTAGCGGAGATGTCCCAGTTCTTC
>TRBD2|TRBJ2-7|TRBV7-8|.
CASTPTSGLNEQYF
TGTGCCAGCACCCCGACTAGCGGACTAAACGAGCAGTACTTC
>TRBD1|TRBJ1-4|TRBV5-6|.
CASSFWGQGGEKLFF
TGTGCCAGCAGCTTTTGGGGACAGGGGGGTGAAAAACTGTTTTTT
>.|TRBJ1-4|TRBV11-2|.
CASSPNSPRTTNEKLFF
TGTGCCAGCAGTCCCAACAGTCCCCGGACAACTAATGAAAAACTGTTTTTT
>TRBD2|TRBJ2-1|TRBV2|.
CASMAGGAGEQFF
TGTGCCAGCATGGCGGGGGGGGCAGGTGAGCAGTTCTTC
>TRBD2|TRBJ2-7|TRBV5-1|.
CASSLDWTSGGSYEQYF
TGCGCCAGCAGCTTGGATTGGACTAGCGGGGGCTCCTACGAGCAGTACTTC
>TRBD1|TRBJ2-4|TRBV6-6|.
CASSYLGQEKYF
TGTGCCAGCAGTTATTTAGGACAGGAGAAGTACTTC
>.|TRBJ2-6|TRBV11-3|once
CASSLGKGPGANVLTF
TGTGCCAGCAGCTTAGGGAAGGGGCCTGGGGCCAACGTCCTGACTTTC
>.|TRBJ2-7|TRBV6-1|.
CASSKTGQSHEQYF
TGTGCCAGCAGTAAGACAGGACAATCCCACGAGCAGTACTTC
>.|TRBJ1-6|TRBV30|.
CAWSWGQGNSPLHF
TGTGCCTGGAGTTGGGGGCAGGGTAATTCACCCCTCCACTTT
>TRBD1|TRBJ2-1|TRBV7-8|.
CASSLEPGGDEQFF
TGTGCCAGCAGCTTAGAGCCAGGGGGCGATGAGCAGTTCTTC
>.|TRBJ1-3|TRBV27|.
CASSFLGPGNTIYF
TGTGCCAGCAGTTTCCTGGGGCCTGGAAACACCATATATTTT
>.|TRBJ2-1|TRBV9|.
CASSVAPGSPYNEQFF
TGTGCCAGCAGCGTAGCTCCGGGGTCCCCCTACAATGAGCAGTTCTTC
>.|TRBJ1-1|TRBV7-9|.
CASSFGVVSEAFF
TGTGCCAGCAGCTTCGGGGTGGTATCTGAAGCTTTCTTT
>.|TRBJ1-1|TRBV6-5|once
CASSYSRGTTEAFF
TGTGCCAGCAGTTACTCGCGGGGGACCACTGAAGCTTTCTTT